This T cell receptor beta chain was recovered during a study of OX40 agonist ivuxolimab in advanced cancers. Background on the study: Those enrolled were 82.7% male, with a mean age of about 60 years and ages from roughly 23 to 80. Study observations and caveats: Doses of 0.1 to 3.0 mg/kg were accompanied by clonal expansion of CD4+ and CD8+ blood T cells by week 6. Antigens targeted by the expanded peripheral T cells were not determined. The study found among the lowest clonal expansion in partial responders at 0.1-3.0 mg/kg.

On this clone: Its antigen is unknown.

Germline V gene sequence: CDR1 SEHNR, CDR2 FQNEAQ (reference sequence). V was shortened by 1 base and J by 1 base, with 19 bases between the two germline ends. The CDR3 contains 19 residues. The data were produced by immunoSEQ multiplex PCR, yet TCRdb's version contains in-frame clones alone and is incomplete. The table includes some 130,000 clones, 85% to 90% detected once. This TCR derives from an adult with an advanced solid tumor such as melanoma, head and neck, liver or kidney cancer. The sequenced sample was CD4+ or CD8+ T cells sorted from blood, obtained in a trial of the OX40 agonist ivuxolimab. The V gene is TRBV7-9, the J gene TRBJ2-2; the D gene could be TRBD1 or TRBD2 (5 bases each). CDR3 loop: CASSLERGLYTMNTGELFF. Written as DNA, the CDR3 is TGTGCCAGCAGCTTAGAACGGGGCCTGTACACCATGAACACCGGGGAGCTGTTTTTT.